The clone carrying this T cell receptor beta chain was seen at least ten times. Its target is not known. Trimming took 5 bases from V and 6 from J, leaving 16 bases between them. The CDR3 has 14 residues. The source of the sample is a study of CD8 T cells in ankylosing spondylitis. Quantitative 5'-RACE with molecular barcodes was used to make the TCR beta libraries. A single record per CDR3 protein comes from TCRdb applying MiXCR to the 5' RACE reads. The table includes 250,000 to 350,000 distinct CDR3 sequences, around 20% detected once. Study-level points and caveats: The study looked at matched synovial fluid samples from ankylosing spondylitis patients. Disease-linked clones were reported to be significantly enriched there.

Sample: blood, either unsorted or a sorted T cell fraction (not recorded which). The rearrangement links TRBV12-3 or TRBV12-4 to TRBJ1-2; TRBD1 is a possible D gene (5 bases). The TCR originated in a male donor with ankylosing spondylitis or in good health (not recorded which). CDR3 coding DNA: TGTGCCAGCAGTCGAACGGGACTTTCGAATGGCTACACCTTC. The encoded protein is CASSRTGLSNGYTF.